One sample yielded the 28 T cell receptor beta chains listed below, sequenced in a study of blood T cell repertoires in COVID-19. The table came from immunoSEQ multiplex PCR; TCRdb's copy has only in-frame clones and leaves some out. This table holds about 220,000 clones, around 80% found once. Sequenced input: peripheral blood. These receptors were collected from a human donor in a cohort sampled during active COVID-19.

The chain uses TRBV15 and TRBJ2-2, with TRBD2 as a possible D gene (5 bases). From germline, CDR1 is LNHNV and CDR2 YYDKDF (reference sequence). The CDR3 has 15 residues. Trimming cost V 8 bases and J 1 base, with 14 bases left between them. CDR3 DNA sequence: TGTGCCACCTCAGGTGCGGCGGGGAACACCGGGGAGCTGTTTTTT. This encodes CATSGAAGNTGELFF.

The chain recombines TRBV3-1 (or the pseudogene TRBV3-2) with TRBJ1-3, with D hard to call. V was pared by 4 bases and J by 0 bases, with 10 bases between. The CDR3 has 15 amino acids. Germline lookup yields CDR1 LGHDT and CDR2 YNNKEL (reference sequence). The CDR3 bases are TGTGCCAGCAGCCCGCGGGGTTCCTCTGGAAACACCATATATTTT. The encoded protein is CASSPRGSSGNTIYF.

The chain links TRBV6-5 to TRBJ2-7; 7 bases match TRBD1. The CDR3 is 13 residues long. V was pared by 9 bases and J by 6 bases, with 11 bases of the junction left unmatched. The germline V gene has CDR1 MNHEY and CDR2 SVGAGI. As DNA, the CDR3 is TGTGCCAGTAGACGGACAGGATTTGGCGAGCAGTACTTC. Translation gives CASRRTGFGEQYF.

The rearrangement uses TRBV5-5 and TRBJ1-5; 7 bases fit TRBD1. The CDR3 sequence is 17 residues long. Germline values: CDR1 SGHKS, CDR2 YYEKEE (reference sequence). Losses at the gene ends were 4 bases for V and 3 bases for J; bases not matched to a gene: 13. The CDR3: CASSPGDRSFANQPQHF. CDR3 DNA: TGTGCCAGCAGCCCAGGGGACAGATCGTTCGCCAATCAGCCCCAGCATTTT.

CDR3 in DNA: TGTGCCAGCCTACCCTCGACAGGGGGGTACTCCGGGGAGCTGTTTTTT. It encodes CASLPSTGGYSGELFF. The rearrangement links TRBV19 to TRBJ2-2, with TRBD1 identical over 9 bases. The CDR3 length is 16 residues. The trim removed 9 bases at V and 6 bases at J, leaving 14 bases unmatched. CDR1 is LNHDA, CDR2 SQIVND, per germline (reference sequence).

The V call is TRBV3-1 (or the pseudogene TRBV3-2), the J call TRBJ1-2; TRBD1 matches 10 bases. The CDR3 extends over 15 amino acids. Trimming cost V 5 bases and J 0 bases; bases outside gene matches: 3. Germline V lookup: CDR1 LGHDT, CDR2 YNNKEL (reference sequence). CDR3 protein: CASSVGTGANYGYTF. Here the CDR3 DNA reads TGTGCCAGCAGCGTAGGGACAGGGGCTAACTATGGCTACACCTTC.

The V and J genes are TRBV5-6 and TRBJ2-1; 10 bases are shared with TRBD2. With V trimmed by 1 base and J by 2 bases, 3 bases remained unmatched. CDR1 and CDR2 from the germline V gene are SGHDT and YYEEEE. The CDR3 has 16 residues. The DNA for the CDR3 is TGTGCCAGCAGCTTGTTAACTAGCGGGGCCTACAATGAGCAGTTCTTC. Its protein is CASSLLTSGAYNEQFF.

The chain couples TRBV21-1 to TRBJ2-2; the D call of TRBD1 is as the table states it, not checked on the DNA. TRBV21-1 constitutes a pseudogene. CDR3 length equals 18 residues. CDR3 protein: CASSHREPTALNTGELFF. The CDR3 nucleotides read TGTGCCAGCAGCCACAGGGAACCCACTGCCCTGAACACCGGGGAGCTGTTTTTT.

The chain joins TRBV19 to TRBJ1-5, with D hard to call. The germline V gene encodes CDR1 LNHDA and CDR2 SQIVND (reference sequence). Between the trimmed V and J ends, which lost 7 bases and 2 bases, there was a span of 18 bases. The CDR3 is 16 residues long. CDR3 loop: CASTRSDYWGNQPQHF. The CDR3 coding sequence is TGTGCCAGTACCCGATCGGACTATTGGGGCAATCAGCCCCAGCATTTT.

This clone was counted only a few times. As DNA, the CDR3 is TGTGCCAGTAGTATAGATTTTAAGAGCGTTTGGACCAAAAACATTCAGTACTTC. Translated, it gives CASSIDFKSVWTKNIQYF. The V and J genes are TRBV19 and TRBJ2-4; D unclear. V was clipped by 0 bases and J by 2 bases, with 17 bases between them. Germline V gene lookup returns CDR1 LNHDA and CDR2 SQIVND (reference sequence). This CDR3 comprises 18 residues.

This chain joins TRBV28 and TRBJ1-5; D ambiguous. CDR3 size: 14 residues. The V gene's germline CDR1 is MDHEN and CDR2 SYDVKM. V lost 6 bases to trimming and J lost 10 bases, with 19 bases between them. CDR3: CASSPLAAATPQHF. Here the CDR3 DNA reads TGTGCCAGCAGCCCTCTCGCAGCCGCGACACCCCAGCATTTT.

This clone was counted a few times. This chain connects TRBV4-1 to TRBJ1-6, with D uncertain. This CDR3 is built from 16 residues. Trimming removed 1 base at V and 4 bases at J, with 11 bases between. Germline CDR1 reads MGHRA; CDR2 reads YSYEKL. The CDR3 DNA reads TGCGCCAGCAGCCAAGTGCGCCCGGGGTATAATTCACCCCTCCACTTT. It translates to CASSQVRPGYNSPLHF.

The CDR3 nucleotides are TGTGCCAGCTCGCAGTATGAGGGGGCCTCCTACGAGCAGTACTTC. It codes for CASSQYEGASYEQYF. The chain joins TRBV7-8 to TRBJ2-7; the match to TRBD1 covers 7 bases. Germline V gene data show CDR1 as SGHVS and CDR2 as FQNEAQ. This CDR3 has 15 amino acids. V dropped 8 bases and J dropped 0; count of bases not matched to a gene: 10.

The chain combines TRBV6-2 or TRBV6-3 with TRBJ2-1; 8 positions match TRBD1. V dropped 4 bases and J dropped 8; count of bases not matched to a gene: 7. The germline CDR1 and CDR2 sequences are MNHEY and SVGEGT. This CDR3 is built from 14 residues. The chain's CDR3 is CASSSTDRGDEQFF. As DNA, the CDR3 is TGTGCCAGCAGTTCCACCGACAGGGGAGATGAGCAGTTCTTC.

The DNA for the CDR3 is TGTGCCAGCAACAAAGAAAGGACACTTCCCTACGAGCAGTACTTC. The encoded protein is CASNKERTLPYEQYF. This sequence joins TRBV6-5 and TRBJ2-7; TRBD1 might be the D (5 bases). The CDR3 length is 15 residues. Deletions cut 7 bases from V and 2 bases from J, with 18 bases between. From germline, CDR1 is MNHEY and CDR2 SVGAGI.

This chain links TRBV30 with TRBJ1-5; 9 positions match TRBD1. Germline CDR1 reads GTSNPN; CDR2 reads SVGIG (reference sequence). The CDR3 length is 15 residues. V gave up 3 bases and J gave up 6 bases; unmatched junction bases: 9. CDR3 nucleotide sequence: TGTGCCTGGAGGGGCTCGGACAGGGGTGTTCAGCCCCAGCATTTT. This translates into CAWRGSDRGVQPQHF.

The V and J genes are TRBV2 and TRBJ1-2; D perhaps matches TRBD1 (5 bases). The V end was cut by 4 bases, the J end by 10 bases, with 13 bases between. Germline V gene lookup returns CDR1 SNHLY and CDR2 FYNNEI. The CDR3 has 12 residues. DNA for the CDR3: TGTGCCAGCAGTGGGACACGGCTCCTCTACACCTTC. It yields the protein CASSGTRLLYTF. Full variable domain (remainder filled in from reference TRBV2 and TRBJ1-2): EPEVTQTPSHQVTQMGQEVILRCVPISNHLYFYWYRQILGQKVEFLVSFYNNEISEKSEIFDDQFSVERPDGSNFTLKIRSTKLEDSAMYFCASSGTRLLYTFGSGTRLTVV.

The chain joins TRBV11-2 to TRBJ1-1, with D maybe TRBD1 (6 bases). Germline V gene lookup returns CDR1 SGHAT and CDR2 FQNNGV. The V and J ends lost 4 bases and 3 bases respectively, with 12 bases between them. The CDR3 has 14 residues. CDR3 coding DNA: TGTGCCAGCAGCTACAGGGAGGGGTACACTGAAGCTTTCTTT. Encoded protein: CASSYREGYTEAFF.

CDR3 protein: CASSPPFWESNEQFF. In DNA, the CDR3 is TGTGCCAGCAGCCCTCCGTTTTGGGAGAGCAATGAGCAGTTCTTC. The rearrangement links TRBV11-2 to TRBJ2-1; TRBD2 is a possible D gene (5 bases). The CDR3 covers 15 residues. Trimming took off 5 bases at V and 6 bases at J, with 17 bases between the two ends. CDR1 is SGHAT and CDR2 is FQNNGV in the germline V gene.

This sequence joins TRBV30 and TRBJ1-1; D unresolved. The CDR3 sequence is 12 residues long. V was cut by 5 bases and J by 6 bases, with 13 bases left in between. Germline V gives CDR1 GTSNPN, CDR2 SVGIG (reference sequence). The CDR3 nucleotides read TGTGCCTGGGGGTTGGGAGGCTCTGAAGCTTTCTTT. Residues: CAWGLGGSEAFF.

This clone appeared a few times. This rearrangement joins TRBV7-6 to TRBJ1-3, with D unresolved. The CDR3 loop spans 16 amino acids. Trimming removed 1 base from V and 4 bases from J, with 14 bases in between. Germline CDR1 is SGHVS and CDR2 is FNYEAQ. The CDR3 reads CASSLERALGGNTIYF. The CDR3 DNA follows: TGTGCCAGCAGCTTAGAGAGGGCTCTGGGGGGAAACACCATATATTTT.

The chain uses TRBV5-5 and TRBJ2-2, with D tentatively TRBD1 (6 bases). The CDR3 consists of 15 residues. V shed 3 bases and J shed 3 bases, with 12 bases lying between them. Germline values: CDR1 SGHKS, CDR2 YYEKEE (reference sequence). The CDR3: CASSWGQVHTGELFF. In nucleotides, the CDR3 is TGTGCCAGCAGCTGGGGGCAGGTTCACACCGGGGAGCTGTTTTTT.

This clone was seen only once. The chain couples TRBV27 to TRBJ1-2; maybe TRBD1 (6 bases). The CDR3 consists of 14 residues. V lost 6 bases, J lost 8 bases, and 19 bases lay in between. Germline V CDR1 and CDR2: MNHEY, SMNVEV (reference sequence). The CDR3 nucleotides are TGTGCCAGCAGCCCCCGGGGGGCGAGTTTCGGCTACACCTTC. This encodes CASSPRGASFGYTF.

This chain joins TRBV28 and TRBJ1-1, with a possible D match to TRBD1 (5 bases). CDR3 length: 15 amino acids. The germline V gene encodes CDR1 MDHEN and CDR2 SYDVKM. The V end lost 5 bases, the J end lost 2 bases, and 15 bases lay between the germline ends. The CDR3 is CASSPGGLRNTEAFF. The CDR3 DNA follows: TGTGCCAGCAGTCCGGGGGGACTGAGAAACACTGAAGCTTTCTTT.

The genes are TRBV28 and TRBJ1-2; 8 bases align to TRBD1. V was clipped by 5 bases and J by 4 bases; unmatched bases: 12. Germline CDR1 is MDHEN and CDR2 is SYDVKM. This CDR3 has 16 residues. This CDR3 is CASSGRLGRGPYGYTF. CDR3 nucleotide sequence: TGTGCCAGCAGTGGGAGGCTGGGCAGGGGGCCCTATGGCTACACCTTC.

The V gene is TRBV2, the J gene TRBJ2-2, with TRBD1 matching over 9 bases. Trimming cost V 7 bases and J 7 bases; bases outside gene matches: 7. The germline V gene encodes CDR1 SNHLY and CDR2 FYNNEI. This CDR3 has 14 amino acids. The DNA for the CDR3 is TGTGCCAGCACCCTGACAGGGGGAAACGGGGAGCTGTTTTTT. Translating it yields CASTLTGGNGELFF.

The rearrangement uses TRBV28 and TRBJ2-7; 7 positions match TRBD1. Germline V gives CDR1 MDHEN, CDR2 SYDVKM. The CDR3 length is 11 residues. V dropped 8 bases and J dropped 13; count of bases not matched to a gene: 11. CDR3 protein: CASERGQFKYF. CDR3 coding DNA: TGTGCCAGCGAGAGGGGACAGTTCAAATACTTC.

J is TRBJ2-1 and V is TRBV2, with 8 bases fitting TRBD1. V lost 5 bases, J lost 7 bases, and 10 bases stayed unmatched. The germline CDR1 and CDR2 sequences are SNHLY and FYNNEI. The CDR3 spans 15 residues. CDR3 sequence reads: CASSKRQGTGNEQFF. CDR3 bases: TGTGCCAGCAGTAAACGACAGGGGACGGGTAATGAGCAGTTCTTC.